This passage covers 13 T cell receptor beta chains from one sample sequenced in a study of T cell clusters in autoimmune cytopenias. One tube held mixed TRB-A and TRB-B primer pools for touch-down PCR. Reprocessing the multiplex PCR reads, TCRdb reports a single entry for every CDR3 protein and omits DNA. This sample's clone table lists roughly 6,900 distinct CDR3 sequences. TRB was amplified from around 250 ng of peripheral blood genomic DNA per sample. These sequences were also reported in another study, on T cell repertoires in aging, cancer and after chemotherapy.

The source material was peripheral blood. The receptors were sampled from a human donor in good health.

The chain combines TRBV6-2 or TRBV6-3 with TRBJ2-2; absent DNA, TCRdb's TRBD2 call cannot be checked. The CDR3 covers 16 residues. CDR1 and CDR2 from the germline V gene are MNHEY and SVGEGT. CDR3 region: CASRGGTSGGTGELFF.

The chain uses TRBV20-1 and TRBJ2-3; TCRdb's D call of TRBD1 is untestable without DNA. The germline V gene has CDR1 DFQATT and CDR2 SNEGSKA (reference sequence). The CDR3 sequence is 14 residues long. The CDR3 here is CSAPGGSHTDTQYF.

The chain links TRBV6-6 to TRBJ1-5; without DNA, the TCRdb call of TRBD1 cannot be checked. Germline V lookup: CDR1 MNHNY, CDR2 SVGAGI (reference sequence). The CDR3 totals 13 residues. CDR3 protein: CASKTGGGQPQHF.

This clonotype is identified as medium-sized from frequency. This chain uses TRBV19 with TRBJ2-7; no DNA is available, so the TRBD1 call from TCRdb remains unchecked. The CDR3 covers 12 residues. CDR1 and CDR2 (germline): LNHDA, SQIVND (reference sequence). Here the CDR3 reads CASSISPAEQYF.

This clonotype is identified as medium-sized from frequency. This chain uses TRBV6-5 with TRBJ2-7; the TCRdb call, TRBD2, lacks DNA for checking. This CDR3 spans 17 amino acids. Germline assignment: CDR1 MNHEY and CDR2 SVGAGI. This CDR3 is CASSDREGGTPHYEQYF.

The chain has TRBV6-2 or TRBV6-3 and TRBJ2-3; with no DNA, the TCRdb D assignment of TRBD1 cannot be verified. The CDR3 spans 18 residues. Looked up from germline, CDR1 is MNHEY and CDR2 is SVGEGT. CDR3 sequence reads: CASSYHDVRGDQEDTQYF.

The rearrangement links TRBV5-6 to TRBJ2-7; without DNA, the TCRdb call of TRBD1 cannot be checked. In germline, CDR1 is SGHDT, CDR2 YYEEEE. There are 14 residues in the CDR3. This chain's CDR3 is CASSPGGRFYEQYF.

This clonotype ranks as medium-sized in terms of frequency. Here the CDR3 reads CASRGDTEAFF. The chain is built from TRBV6-5 and TRBJ1-1; without DNA, the TCRdb call of TRBD1 cannot be checked. The germline CDR1 and CDR2 sequences are MNHEY and SVGAGI. This CDR3 region has 11 residues.

This clonotype is called medium-sized based on its frequency. V is TRBV13 and J is TRBJ2-2. CDR1 and CDR2 (germline): PRHDT, FYEKMQ (reference sequence). The CDR3 loop spans 16 amino acids. The CDR3 sequence: CASSLDLTLGTGELFF.

The chain is built from TRBV24-1 and TRBJ2-5; TCRdb lists TRBD1, though no DNA is available to test this call. The germline V gene has CDR1 KGHDR and CDR2 SFDVKD. The CDR3 spans 15 residues. CDR3 protein: CATSDPGENQETQYF.

This clonotype ranks as medium-sized in terms of frequency. The J gene is TRBJ2-7, the V gene TRBV5-5. Germline lookup yields CDR1 SGHKS and CDR2 YYEKEE (reference sequence). CDR3 length: 15 amino acids. The CDR3 sequence is CASSRDVSASYEQYF.

The chain couples TRBV6-5 to TRBJ2-1; without DNA, the TCRdb call of TRBD2 cannot be checked. Germline V gene lookup returns CDR1 MNHEY and CDR2 SVGAGI. The CDR3 extends over 18 amino acids. The CDR3 spells CASRPGTSGGGFFDEQFF.

Measured by frequency, this clonotype is medium-sized. This chain links TRBV6-5 with TRBJ1-2; TCRdb gives TRBD1 as the D gene, but with no DNA this cannot be confirmed. The CDR3 is 13 amino acids. Germline CDR1 is MNHEY and CDR2 is SVGAGI. The CDR3 protein is CASSEAQGRGYTF.